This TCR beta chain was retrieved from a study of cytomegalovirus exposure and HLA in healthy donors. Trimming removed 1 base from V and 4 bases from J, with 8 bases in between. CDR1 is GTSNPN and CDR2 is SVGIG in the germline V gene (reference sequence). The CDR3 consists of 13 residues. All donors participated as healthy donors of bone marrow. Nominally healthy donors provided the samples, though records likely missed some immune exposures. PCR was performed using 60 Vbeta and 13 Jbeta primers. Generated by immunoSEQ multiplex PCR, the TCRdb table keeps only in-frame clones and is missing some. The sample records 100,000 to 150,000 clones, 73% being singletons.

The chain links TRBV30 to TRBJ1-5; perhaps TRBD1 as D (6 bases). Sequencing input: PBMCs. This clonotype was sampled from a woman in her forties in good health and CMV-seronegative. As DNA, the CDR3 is TGTGCCTGGAGTGGAGGGGGTAATCAGCCCCAGCATTTT. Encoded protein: CAWSGGGNQPQHF.